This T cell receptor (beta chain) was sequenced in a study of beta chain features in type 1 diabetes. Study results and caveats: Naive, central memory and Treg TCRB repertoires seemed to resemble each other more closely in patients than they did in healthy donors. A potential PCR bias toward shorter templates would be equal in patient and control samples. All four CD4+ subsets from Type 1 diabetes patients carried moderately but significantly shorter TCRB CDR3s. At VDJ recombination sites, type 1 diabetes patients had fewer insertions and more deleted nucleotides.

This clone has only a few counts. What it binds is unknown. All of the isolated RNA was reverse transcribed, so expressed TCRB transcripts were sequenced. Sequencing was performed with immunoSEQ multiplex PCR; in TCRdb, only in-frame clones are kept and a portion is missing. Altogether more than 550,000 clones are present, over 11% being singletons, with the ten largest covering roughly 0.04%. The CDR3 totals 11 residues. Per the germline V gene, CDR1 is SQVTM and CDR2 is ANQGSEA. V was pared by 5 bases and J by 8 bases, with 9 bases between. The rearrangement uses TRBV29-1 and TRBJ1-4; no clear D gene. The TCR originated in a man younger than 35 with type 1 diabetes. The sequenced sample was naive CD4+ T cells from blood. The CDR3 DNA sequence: TGCAGCGTTCATAGAGGGGAAAAACTGTTTTTT. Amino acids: CSVHRGEKLFF.